This is a list of T cell receptor beta chains from one sample in a study of CD8 T cells in Susac syndrome. TCRdb reprocessed the immunoSEQ multiplex PCR reads with MiXCR, giving one entry per CDR3 protein. This table has 130,000 or so distinct CDR3 sequences, approximately 95% appearing once. The specimen sequenced was CD4+ T cells from PBMCs. The receptor source for this set is a human donor with multiple sclerosis. The CDR3 runs from the conserved cysteine through the conserved F or W. The order of the fields is CDR3 DNA, CDR3 protein, clone size, V gene, J gene, D gene. A D gene is named only where the DNA matches it firmly. Not all rows give a size; the values are once, few, many and, for expanded clones, a class.

cdr3_nt: TGCAGCGTTGACGGGGAGTCGGGCAGCTACACCTTC
cdr3_aa: CSVDGESGSYTF
clone_size: few
v_call: TRBV29-1
j_call: TRBJ1-2
d_call: .

cdr3_nt: TGTGCCAGCAGTTCCGCGGGAGGGCCCAACGAGCAGTACTTC
cdr3_aa: CASSSAGGPNEQYF
clone_size: .
v_call: TRBV27
j_call: TRBJ2-7
d_call: TRBD2

cdr3_nt: TGTGCCTGGAGTGGGGTCGAAGTCGAGCAGTTCTTC
cdr3_aa: CAWSGVEVEQFF
clone_size: .
v_call: TRBV30
j_call: TRBJ2-1
d_call: .

cdr3_nt: TGTGCCAGCAGCGTAGACAGCGGGGGGGCCCTCCGCGAGCAGTACTTC
cdr3_aa: CASSVDSGGALREQYF
clone_size: .
v_call: TRBV9
j_call: TRBJ2-7
d_call: TRBD2

cdr3_nt: TGTGCCAGCAGTCCGCGACAGGGGGCTTTAAAGACCCAGTACTTC
cdr3_aa: CASSPRQGALKTQYF
clone_size: .
v_call: TRBV12-3/TRBV12-4
j_call: TRBJ2-5
d_call: TRBD1

cdr3_nt: TGTGCCAGCAGCGCCTCGGGACTCCTGAATGAGCAGTTCTTC
cdr3_aa: CASSASGLLNEQFF
clone_size: .
v_call: TRBV9
j_call: TRBJ2-1
d_call: .

cdr3_nt: TGCAGTGCTAGAAAATGGGGGCGGGAGGGCCTAGGTGAGCAGTTCTTC
cdr3_aa: CSARKWGREGLGEQFF
clone_size: .
v_call: TRBV20-1
j_call: TRBJ2-1
d_call: TRBD2

cdr3_nt: TGTGCCAGCAGCCCAGGGACCAGGGGGGATACGCAGTATTTT
cdr3_aa: CASSPGTRGDTQYF
clone_size: .
v_call: TRBV9
j_call: TRBJ2-3
d_call: TRBD1

cdr3_nt: TGTGCCACCAGCAGAGAGGGCAGGGGCTCCTATAATTCACCCCTCCACTTT
cdr3_aa: CATSREGRGSYNSPLHF
clone_size: .
v_call: TRBV15
j_call: TRBJ1-6
d_call: .

cdr3_nt: TGTGCCAGCGGTCAAAAGGGCCGTGATGAAAAACTGTTTTTT
cdr3_aa: CASGQKGRDEKLFF
clone_size: .
v_call: TRBV7-9
j_call: TRBJ1-4
d_call: .

cdr3_nt: TGTGCCAGCAGCTTTTCGGGACTAGGTCACAATGAGCAGTTCTTC
cdr3_aa: CASSFSGLGHNEQFF
clone_size: .
v_call: TRBV5-6
j_call: TRBJ2-1
d_call: TRBD2

cdr3_nt: TGTGCCAGCAGCGAGGGACTAGCGGGAGTTGGGGCCAACGTCCTGACTTTC
cdr3_aa: CASSEGLAGVGANVLTF
clone_size: once
v_call: TRBV9
j_call: TRBJ2-6
d_call: TRBD2

cdr3_nt: TGTGCCGGAAGACAGGGAGAGACCCAGTACTTC
cdr3_aa: CAGRQGETQYF
clone_size: .
v_call: TRBV30
j_call: TRBJ2-5
d_call: TRBD1

cdr3_nt: TGCGCCAGCAGCCAAGATGGGGGTGGGGACAGGACCGAGCAGTACTTC
cdr3_aa: CASSQDGGGDRTEQYF
clone_size: .
v_call: TRBV4-3
j_call: TRBJ2-7
d_call: TRBD1

cdr3_nt: TGCAGCGTTGAAGAGGGGGGGGAAACTAGCTTT
cdr3_aa: CSVEEGGETSF
clone_size: .
v_call: TRBV29-1
j_call: TRBJ1-4
d_call: .

cdr3_nt: TGTGCCAGCAGTTTCGCCGATAATTCACCCCTCCACTTT
cdr3_aa: CASSFADNSPLHF
clone_size: .
v_call: TRBV27
j_call: TRBJ1-6
d_call: .

cdr3_nt: TGCGCCAGCAGCTTGGACGGAAGCTCCTACAATGAGCAGTTCTTC
cdr3_aa: CASSLDGSSYNEQFF
clone_size: .
v_call: TRBV5-1
j_call: TRBJ2-1
d_call: .

cdr3_nt: TGTGCCACCAGTGATTCCTTAGCGGGAAAGTACAATGAGCAGTTCTTC
cdr3_aa: CATSDSLAGKYNEQFF
clone_size: .
v_call: TRBV24-1
j_call: TRBJ2-1
d_call: TRBD2

cdr3_nt: TGTGCCAGCAGCGTAGGTTCGGGGGCGGATAATTCACCCCTCCACTTT
cdr3_aa: CASSVGSGADNSPLHF
clone_size: .
v_call: TRBV9
j_call: TRBJ1-6
d_call: .

cdr3_nt: TGTGCCAGCAGTACGACACCGAACACTGAAGCTTTCTTT
cdr3_aa: CASSTTPNTEAFF
clone_size: .
v_call: TRBV12-3/TRBV12-4
j_call: TRBJ1-1
d_call: .

cdr3_nt: TGCAGGGCCCTTCCGGGACAAATGAACACTGAAGCTTTCTTT
cdr3_aa: CRALPGQMNTEAFF
clone_size: .
v_call: TRBV20-1
j_call: TRBJ1-1
d_call: .

cdr3_nt: TGTGCCAGCAGTTTACCTTCCACCGGGACCCAGTACTTC
cdr3_aa: CASSLPSTGTQYF
clone_size: .
v_call: TRBV27
j_call: TRBJ2-5
d_call: .

cdr3_nt: TGTGCCAGCAGTTACGCGGCGGCTACAGACAACACCGGGGAGCTGTTTTTT
cdr3_aa: CASSYAAATDNTGELFF
clone_size: .
v_call: TRBV6-2/TRBV6-3
j_call: TRBJ2-2
d_call: .

cdr3_nt: TGTGCCAGTAGTATGACTAAAATCTCCTACGAGCAGTACTTC
cdr3_aa: CASSMTKISYEQYF
clone_size: once
v_call: TRBV19
j_call: TRBJ2-7
d_call: .

cdr3_nt: TGTGCCAGCTCACCACGGCCACAGGGTTATGGCTACACCTTC
cdr3_aa: CASSPRPQGYGYTF
clone_size: once
v_call: TRBV18
j_call: TRBJ1-2
d_call: .

cdr3_nt: TGTGCCAGTAGTATAGCCGTAGGACAGGGCACTGAAGCTTTCTTT
cdr3_aa: CASSIAVGQGTEAFF
clone_size: .
v_call: TRBV19
j_call: TRBJ1-1
d_call: TRBD1

cdr3_nt: TGTGCCACCAGTGATTTTTCACTAGCGGGGGGTGAGACCCAGTACTTC
cdr3_aa: CATSDFSLAGGETQYF
clone_size: .
v_call: TRBV24-1
j_call: TRBJ2-5
d_call: TRBD2

cdr3_nt: TGCAGCGTTGGGCGGGAAGGACGCAATGAGCAGTTCTTC
cdr3_aa: CSVGREGRNEQFF
clone_size: .
v_call: TRBV29-1
j_call: TRBJ2-1
d_call: .

cdr3_nt: TGTGCCAGCAGTTTAAAGATTCAAACCTACGAGCAGTACTTC
cdr3_aa: CASSLKIQTYEQYF
clone_size: .
v_call: TRBV28
j_call: TRBJ2-7
d_call: .

cdr3_nt: TGTGCCAGCAGCCTGGCCACCCATTACGAGCAGTACTTC
cdr3_aa: CASSLATHYEQYF
clone_size: few
v_call: TRBV28
j_call: TRBJ2-7
d_call: .

cdr3_nt: TGTGCCAGCAGCCAAGCGGGGGGTAGCAATCAGCCCCAGCATTTT
cdr3_aa: CASSQAGGSNQPQHF
clone_size: .
v_call: TRBV3-1
j_call: TRBJ1-5
d_call: .

cdr3_nt: TGTGCCTGGAGTGTAATTGGGGTCGGCAATCAGCCCCAGCATTTT
cdr3_aa: CAWSVIGVGNQPQHF
clone_size: .
v_call: TRBV30
j_call: TRBJ1-5
d_call: .

cdr3_nt: TGCGCCAGCAGCCAATCCCTTAACTATGGCTACACCTTC
cdr3_aa: CASSQSLNYGYTF
clone_size: once
v_call: TRBV4-1
j_call: TRBJ1-2
d_call: .

cdr3_nt: TGTGCCACCAGACCGCGGACTAACAATGAGCAGTTCTTC
cdr3_aa: CATRPRTNNEQFF
clone_size: once
v_call: TRBV24-1
j_call: TRBJ2-1
d_call: .

cdr3_nt: TGTGCCAGTAGCCGGGACAGGGGGCCCGGCGGCTATGGCTACACCTTC
cdr3_aa: CASSRDRGPGGYGYTF
clone_size: .
v_call: TRBV19
j_call: TRBJ1-2
d_call: TRBD1

cdr3_nt: TGTGCCAGCAATTCGCCCACTAGCGGGGGGCGCCAAGAGACCCAGTACTTC
cdr3_aa: CASNSPTSGGRQETQYF
clone_size: .
v_call: TRBV28
j_call: TRBJ2-5
d_call: TRBD2

cdr3_nt: TGCGCCAGCAGCCAAGATATGGAGTATGGCTACACCTTC
cdr3_aa: CASSQDMEYGYTF
clone_size: .
v_call: TRBV4-3
j_call: TRBJ1-2
d_call: .

cdr3_nt: TGCAGCGTTGTTCTCAGGGCTGGAGGCTACACCTTC
cdr3_aa: CSVVLRAGGYTF
clone_size: .
v_call: TRBV29-1
j_call: TRBJ1-2
d_call: .

cdr3_nt: TGCAGTGCCCGACAACGGTCAGTTGGAAAAGAGACCCAGTACTTC
cdr3_aa: CSARQRSVGKETQYF
clone_size: .
v_call: TRBV20-1
j_call: TRBJ2-5
d_call: .